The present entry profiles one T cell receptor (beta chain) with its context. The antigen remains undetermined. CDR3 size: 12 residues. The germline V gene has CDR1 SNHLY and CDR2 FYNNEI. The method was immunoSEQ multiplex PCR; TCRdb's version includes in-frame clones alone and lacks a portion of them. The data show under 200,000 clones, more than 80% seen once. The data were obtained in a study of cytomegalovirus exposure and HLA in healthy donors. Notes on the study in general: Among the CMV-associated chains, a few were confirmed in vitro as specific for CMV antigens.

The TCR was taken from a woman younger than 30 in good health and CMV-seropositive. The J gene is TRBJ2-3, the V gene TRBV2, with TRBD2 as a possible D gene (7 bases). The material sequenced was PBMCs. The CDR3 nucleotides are TGTGCTAACGGGGGGCACACAGATACGCAGTATTTT. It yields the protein CANGGHTDTQYF.